The T cell receptor (beta chain) described here comes from a study of T cells in Graves' hyperthyroidism and ophthalmopathy. This clonotype was counted only a few times. Its antigen remains unknown. Germline values: CDR1 SGHNT, CDR2 YYREEE (reference sequence). The CDR3 sequence is 14 residues long. Trimming cost V 4 bases and J 5 bases; bases outside gene matches: 2. TCR beta CDR3 regions were amplified from RNA. The HTBI primer set drove a first-round RT-PCR of the TCR CDR3. TCRdb ran MiXCR on the multiplex PCR reads and lists one entry per CDR3 protein. The sample includes fewer than 350,000 distinct CDR3 sequences, about 16% seen only once; the top ten take over 25%. Findings and caveats of the study: Blood also showed most of the thyroid clonotypes that were expanded above 0.001.

For the diagnoses, clinical symptoms, serum thyroxine and TRAb, thyroid ultrasound and orbital computed tomography were used. This receptor was obtained from a woman in her 50s with Graves' hyperthyroidism that later progressed to Graves' ophthalmopathy. The sequenced material came from blood. The chain carries TRBV5-4 and TRBJ2-2; 10 nucleotides agree with TRBD2. The CDR3 coding sequence is TGTGCCAGCAGCCCTAGCGGGAGTACCGGGGAGCTGTTTTTT. This sequence encodes CASSPSGSTGELFF.